These 14 T cell receptor beta chains were sequenced from one sample in a study of T cell changes during pregnancy in multiple sclerosis. TCRdb's copy holds only in-frame clones and misses some; the assay was immunoSEQ multiplex PCR. The sample yields over 35,000 clones, approximately 94% seen once. The source material was CD4+ T cells from peripheral blood mononuclear cells, sampled in the second trimester of pregnancy. The receptor source for this set is a female donor with multiple sclerosis, enrolled in a pregnancy study.

The chain has TRBV19 and TRBJ1-2; 8 bases align to TRBD1. The J segment lost 7 bases and the V segment lost 7 bases, leaving 14 bases of the junction unmatched. This CDR3 has 15 residues. The germline CDR1 and CDR2 sequences are LNHDA and SQIVND (reference sequence). The CDR3 reads CASKERARGRGGYTF. As DNA, the CDR3 is TGTGCCAGTAAGGAGCGGGCCAGGGGGCGCGGTGGCTACACCTTC.

The chain links TRBV15 to TRBJ1-5, with D possibly matching TRBD1 (6 bases). This CDR3 is built from 14 residues. Trimming removed 1 base from V and 3 bases from J, with 7 bases in between. Per the germline V gene, CDR1 is LNHNV and CDR2 is YYDKDF (reference sequence). The CDR3 protein is CATSRVGANQPQHF. For the CDR3, the DNA is TGTGCCACCAGCAGAGTGGGGGCCAATCAGCCCCAGCATTTT.

The rearrangement uses TRBV5-8 and TRBJ1-5; D is undetermined. The CDR3 totals 15 residues. V gave up 0 bases and J gave up 0 bases, with 7 bases separating them. In germline, CDR1 is SGHTS, CDR2 YDEGEE. CDR3 DNA sequence: TGTGCCAGCAGCTTGGGAGTGTATAGCAATCAGCCCCAGCATTTT. The encoded protein is CASSLGVYSNQPQHF.

This clone was seen more than once but under ten times. The CDR3 DNA is TGTGCCACCAGCAGGAGCGGGAGTTCCTACGAGCAGTACTTC. Protein: CATSRSGSSYEQYF. This sequence joins TRBV15 and TRBJ2-7; TRBD2 aligns across 8 bases. The CDR3 is 14 amino acids. In germline, CDR1 is LNHNV, CDR2 YYDKDF (reference sequence). V dropped 3 bases and J dropped 1; count of bases not matched to a gene: 2. Variable domain in full (rest from reference TRBV15 and TRBJ2-7): DAMVIQNPRYQVTQFGKPVTLSCSQTLNHNVMYWYQQKSSQAPKLLFHYYDKDFNNEADTPDNFQSRRPNTSFCFLDIRSPGLGDTAMYLCATSRSGSSYEQYFGPGTRLTVT.

The V call is TRBV19, the J call TRBJ1-1; 7 bases match TRBD1. V lost 2 bases to trimming and J lost 3 bases; unmatched junction nucleotides: 3. The germline V gene encodes CDR1 LNHDA and CDR2 SQIVND (reference sequence). The CDR3 is 14 amino acids. The CDR3: CASSIHDRDTEAFF. CDR3 sequence (DNA): TGTGCCAGTAGTATACATGACAGGGACACTGAAGCTTTCTTT.

The CDR3 DNA follows: TGTGCCAGCACGCCCGCAGGGGGTGTAAAGACTGAAGCTTTCTTT. Amino acids: CASTPAGGVKTEAFF. V usage is TRBV2 and J usage is TRBJ1-1, with 7 bases fitting TRBD1. This CDR3 region has 15 residues. The V and J ends lost 7 bases and 5 bases, in that order; junction bases with no gene match: 13. CDR1 and CDR2 (germline): SNHLY, FYNNEI. The full variable domain, in which reference TRBV2 and TRBJ1-1 provide the parts outside the CDR3, is EPEVTQTPSHQVTQMGQEVILRCVPISNHLYFYWYRQILGQKVEFLVSFYNNEISEKSEIFDDQFSVERPDGSNFTLKIRSTKLEDSAMYFCASTPAGGVKTEAFFGQGTRLTVV.

CDR3 protein: CASSLGQNNEQFF. The CDR3 coding sequence is TGTGCCAGCAGCTTGGGACAGAACAATGAGCAGTTCTTC. The J gene is TRBJ2-1, the V gene TRBV7-9, with 7 bases lining up with TRBD1. J gave up 5 bases and V 3 bases, and 1 base lay outside the gene matches. The CDR3 has 13 residues. Germline V gene data show CDR1 as SEHNR and CDR2 as FQNEAQ (reference sequence).

The gene calls are TRBV7-6 and TRBJ1-5; 7 bases map to TRBD1. Germline V gene sequence: CDR1 SGHVS, CDR2 FNYEAQ. CDR3 size: 13 residues. The V gene end was trimmed by 10 bases and the J gene end by 4 bases; junction bases not matched to a gene: 7. Here the CDR3 DNA reads TGTGCCACCTCTACAGGGGTGAATCAGCCCCAGCATTTT. Protein: CATSTGVNQPQHF.

The chain links TRBV28 to TRBJ1-1; a possible D gene is TRBD1 (5 bases). CDR3 length: 14 amino acids. Trimming stripped 2 bases from V and 6 bases from J, with 13 bases between. Germline values: CDR1 MDHEN, CDR2 SYDVKM. The CDR3 coding sequence is TGTGCCAGCAGTTTAAGGGTCAGGGTTTCTGAAGCTTTCTTT. Protein sequence: CASSLRVRVSEAFF.

This chain links TRBV2 with TRBJ1-2, with D perhaps matching TRBD1 (5 bases). Trimming shortened V by 2 bases and J by 8 bases, and 9 bases separated the two germline ends. This CDR3 has 12 amino acids. Germline V lookup: CDR1 SNHLY, CDR2 FYNNEI. The CDR3 sequence is CASSESGKGYTF. The CDR3, as DNA: TGTGCCAGCAGTGAATCAGGGAAAGGCTACACCTTC.

The chain links TRBV5-5 to TRBJ2-1; D possibly corresponds to TRBD2 (5 bases). Germline loops: CDR1 SGHKS, CDR2 YYEKEE (reference sequence). The ends were cut back, 4 bases at V and 3 bases at J, with 11 bases in the middle. CDR3 length equals 14 residues. CDR3 bases: TGTGCCAGCAGCGGAACTAGTAGCTACAATGAGCAGTTCTTC. Translation: CASSGTSSYNEQFF. Variable domain in full (rest from reference TRBV5-5 and TRBJ2-1): DAGVTQSPTHLIKTRGQQVTLRCSPISGHKSVSWYQQVLGQGPQFIFQYYEKEERGRGNFPDRFSARQFPNYSSELNVNALLLGDSALYLCASSGTSSYNEQFFGPGTRLTVL.

This chain uses TRBV19 with TRBJ2-5; 9 bases map to TRBD2. Germline assignment: CDR1 LNHDA and CDR2 SQIVND (reference sequence). The J segment lost 5 bases and the V segment lost 5 bases, leaving 9 bases of the junction unmatched. The CDR3 contains 15 residues. CDR3 sequence reads: CASSDSGSGYETQYF. The CDR3 bases are TGTGCCAGTAGTGATAGCGGGAGCGGTTATGAGACCCAGTACTTC.

CDR3 protein: CASSRTIEETQYF. The CDR3 nucleotides are TGTGCCAGCAGCAGGACTATAGAAGAGACCCAGTACTTC. J is TRBJ2-5 and V is TRBV9, with D tentatively TRBD2 (6 bases). The germline gives CDR1 SGDLS, CDR2 YYNGEE. The CDR3 spans 13 residues. V was pared by 4 bases and J by 3 bases, with 10 bases between.

The gene calls are TRBV19 and TRBJ2-1; TRBD2 matches 7 bases. Trimming at V came to 4 bases and at J to 0 bases, leaving 6 bases not matched to a gene. CDR3 length: 16 residues. CDR1 and CDR2 from the germline V gene are LNHDA and SQIVND (reference sequence). CDR3 coding DNA: TGTGCCAGTAGTACCCCTAGCGGCCTCTCCTACAATGAGCAGTTCTTC. Its protein product is CASSTPSGLSYNEQFF.